The 5 T cell receptor beta chains in this list originate from one sample, sequenced in a study of cytomegalovirus exposure and HLA in healthy donors. The repertoire was sequenced with immunoSEQ multiplex PCR; TCRdb's copy has only in-frame clones and lacks some. The sample consists of 150,000 to 250,000 clones, around 80% of them appearing once. Sample: PBMCs. These receptors all come from a young woman in good health and CMV-seronegative.

As concerns this clone: Other DNA sequences within the sample encode an identical CDR3. This chain links TRBV7-9 with TRBJ2-3; 10 bases match TRBD2. CDR1 and CDR2 from the germline V gene are SEHNR and FQNEAQ (reference sequence). The ends lost 5 bases at V and 2 bases at J; junction bases unmatched: 4. The CDR3 length is 15 residues. Here the CDR3 DNA reads TGTGCCAGCAGCCTGACTAGCGGGTCCACAGATACGCAGTATTTT. The encoded protein is CASSLTSGSTDTQYF.

The V gene is TRBV19, the J gene TRBJ2-2; D is possibly TRBD1 (7 bases). This CDR3 is built from 15 residues. CDR1 is LNHDA, CDR2 SQIVND, per germline (reference sequence). Trimming shortened V by 6 bases and J by 2 bases, and 13 bases separated the two germline ends. The CDR3 loop reads CASRRQGGNTGELFF. The CDR3 bases are TGTGCCAGTAGGCGCCAGGGGGGAAACACCGGGGAGCTGTTTTTT.

J is TRBJ1-1 and V is TRBV5-1; tentative D call: TRBD1 (6 bases). This CDR3 has 16 amino acids. Germline-derived CDR1 and CDR2 are SGHRS and YFSETQ. V shed 2 bases and J shed 0 bases, with 14 bases lying between them. The chain's CDR3 is CASSFLTGMMNTEAFF. In DNA form, the CDR3 reads TGCGCCAGCAGCTTTCTAACAGGGATGATGAACACTGAAGCTTTCTTT.

Regarding this clone: An end of the junction does not agree with germline; a read error may underlie this. V usage is TRBV5-3 and J usage is TRBJ1-4, with 7 bases matching TRBD1. TRBV5-3 is given ORF status, its function remaining uncertain. The CDR3 loop spans 11 amino acids. The CDR3 sequence is CARSPPGQRVF. The CDR3 bases are TGTGCCAGAAGCCCGCCGGGACAGAGGGTTTTT.

DNA for the CDR3: TGTGCCAGCAGCTTGGTAGCCCACCTCGTCACTGAAGCTTTCTTT. Translated: CASSLVAHLVTEAFF. The J gene is TRBJ1-1, the V gene TRBV5-5; D remains ambiguous. The CDR3 is 15 amino acids. V was trimmed by 0 bases and J by 4 bases, leaving 13 bases between them. The germline gives CDR1 SGHKS, CDR2 YYEKEE (reference sequence).